Included here is one T cell receptor beta chain sequence, with context. Its antigen is unknown. These data belong to a study of T-cell reconstitution after alpha-beta-depleted transplantation in children. Study-wide results and limits: Once a year had passed after transplant, T-cell counts and diversity came mostly from newly produced T cells. Surviving recipient T cells and intrathymic progenitors accounted for some patients' high TCRbeta diversity at day 60.

Unique molecular identifiers featured in how the TCRbeta library was prepared. TCRdb fed the PCR reads into MiXCR, producing one record per CDR3 protein. The table has tens of thousands of distinct CDR3 sequences, roughly 8.7% seen once. Germline V gene data show CDR1 as SQVTM and CDR2 as ANQGSEA. There are 15 residues in the CDR3. Trimming removed 8 bases from V and 10 bases from J, with 29 bases in between. The V and J genes are TRBV29-1 and TRBJ1-2; TRBD1 might be the D (5 bases). The sample here was PBMCs, mostly from graft donor cells, taken 60 days after TCRalphabeta/CD19-depleted stem cell transplant. This receptor was identified in a male patient aged 2 to 9 who had a stem cell transplant for chronic granulomatous disease, so the T cells may come from the graft donor. CDR3 coding DNA: TGCAGCACCTCAGCAAACTTGTCCCCGAGGGGATACTACACCTTC. Its translation: CSTSANLSPRGYYTF.